This TCR beta chain was found in a study of blood T cell repertoires in COVID-19. The wider study: Sites across the United States, Italy and Spain contributed samples from acute and convalescent COVID-19. From T cells, B-cell-depleted T cells, or PBMCs came the material, which was cDNA or gDNA.

The germline V and J ends were trimmed by 5 bases and 5 bases, with 18 bases remaining between them. CDR3 length: 15 residues. Germline-derived CDR1 and CDR2 are MNHEY and SVGAGI. Per the study methods: Nucleated cell number was recorded as an estimate derived from reference gene primer amplification. The method was immunoSEQ multiplex PCR; TCRdb's version includes in-frame clones alone and lacks a portion of them. V and J calls and clone size come straight from that table; D and trimming were deduced from the DNA. The sample has around 230,000 clones, more than 85% seen once. The specimen was peripheral blood. The chain carries TRBV6-5 and TRBJ1-2; no reliable D call. The origin of this receptor is a man between 35 and 55 years old with acute or convalescent COVID-19. CDR3 DNA sequence: TGTGCCAGCAGTCCATCGGGAGGGCCTAGGTATGGCTACACCTTC. This codes for CASSPSGGPRYGYTF.